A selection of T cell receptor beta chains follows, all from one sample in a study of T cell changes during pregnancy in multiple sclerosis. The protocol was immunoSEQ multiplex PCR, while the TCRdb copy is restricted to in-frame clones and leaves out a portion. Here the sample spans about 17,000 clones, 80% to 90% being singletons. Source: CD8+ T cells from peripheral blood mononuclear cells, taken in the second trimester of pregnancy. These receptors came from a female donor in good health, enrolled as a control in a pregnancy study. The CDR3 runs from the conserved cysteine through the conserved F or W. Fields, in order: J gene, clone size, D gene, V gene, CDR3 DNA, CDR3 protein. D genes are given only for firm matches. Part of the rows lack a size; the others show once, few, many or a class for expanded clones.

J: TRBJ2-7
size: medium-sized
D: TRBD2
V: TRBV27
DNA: TGTGCCAGCGGGGTGGCGGGGGGTTCGGCGTACGAGCAGTACTTC
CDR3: CASGVAGGSAYEQYF

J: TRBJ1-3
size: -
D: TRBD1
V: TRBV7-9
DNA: TGTGCCAGCAGCTTATCCAGGGGGGTCGAAAACACCATATATTTT
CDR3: CASSLSRGVENTIYF

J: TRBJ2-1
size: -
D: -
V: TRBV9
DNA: TGTGCCAGCAGCCCCCGCGGTCTTGAGCAGTTCTTC
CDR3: CASSPRGLEQFF

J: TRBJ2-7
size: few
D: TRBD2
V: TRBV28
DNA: TGTGCCAGCTCACGGGGGGGCAGGAACGAGCAGTACTTC
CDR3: CASSRGGRNEQYF

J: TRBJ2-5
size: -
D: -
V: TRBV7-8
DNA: TGTGCCAGCAGCTTAGGGGGCCTGGAGACCCAGTACTTC
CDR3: CASSLGGLETQYF

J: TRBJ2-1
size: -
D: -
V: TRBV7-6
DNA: TGTGCCAGCAGCTCCAAGGGGGACACCTACAATGAGCAGTTCTTC
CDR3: CASSSKGDTYNEQFF

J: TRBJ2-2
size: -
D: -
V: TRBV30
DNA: TGTGCCTGGAGTGTAGGGGCCGGGGAGCTGTTTTTT
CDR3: CAWSVGAGELFF

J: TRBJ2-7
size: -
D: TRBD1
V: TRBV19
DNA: TGTGCCAGTAGCTGGACAGGGGGCGAGCAGTACTTC
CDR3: CASSWTGGEQYF

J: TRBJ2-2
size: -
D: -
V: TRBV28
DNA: TGTGCCAGTCAGACCCGGGACACGAACACCGGGGAGCTGTTTTTT
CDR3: CASQTRDTNTGELFF

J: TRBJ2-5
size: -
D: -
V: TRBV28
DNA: TGTGCCAGCAGTTTACAGGGGCAGCAAGAGACCCAGTACTTC
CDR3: CASSLQGQQETQYF

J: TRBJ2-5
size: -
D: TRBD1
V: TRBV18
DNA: TGTGCCAGCTCACCACGGGACAGAGAGAAGCAAGAGACCCAGTACTTC
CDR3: CASSPRDREKQETQYF

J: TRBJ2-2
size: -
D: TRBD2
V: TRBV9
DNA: TGTGCCAGCAGCGAACTAGCGGGGGCGGTTGGCGGGGAGCTGTTTTTT
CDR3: CASSELAGAVGGELFF

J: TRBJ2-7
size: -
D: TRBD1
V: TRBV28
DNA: TGTGCCAGCAGTTTATTGGGGACAGATTACGAGCAGTACTTC
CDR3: CASSLLGTDYEQYF

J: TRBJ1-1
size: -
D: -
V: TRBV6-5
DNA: TGTGCCAGCAGTTACTCGGGGGGTGGCACTGAAGCTTTCTTT
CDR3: CASSYSGGGTEAFF

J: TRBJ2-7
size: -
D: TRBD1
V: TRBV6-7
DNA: TGTGCCAGCAGTCCCCTTTGGACAGGGCAGTTTGTCTACGAGCAGTACTTC
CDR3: CASSPLWTGQFVYEQYF

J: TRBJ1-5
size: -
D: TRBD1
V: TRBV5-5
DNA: TGTGCCAGCAGCTTTACGGACAGGGTGAGACAGCCCCAGCATTTT
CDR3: CASSFTDRVRQPQHF

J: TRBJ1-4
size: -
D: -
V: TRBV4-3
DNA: TGCGCCAGCAGCCAAGATCGAGGCAGCCTTAATGAAAAACTGTTTTTT
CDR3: CASSQDRGSLNEKLFF

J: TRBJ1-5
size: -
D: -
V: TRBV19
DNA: TGTGCCAGTAAGGGGAACTCAGGGTATCGAAATCAGCCCCAGCATTTT
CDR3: CASKGNSGYRNQPQHF

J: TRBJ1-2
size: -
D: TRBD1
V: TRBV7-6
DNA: TGTGCCAGCAGCCCGAATCTCAGGGGGCGCGATGGCTACACCTTC
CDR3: CASSPNLRGRDGYTF

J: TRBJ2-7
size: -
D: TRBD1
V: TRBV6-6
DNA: TGTGCCAGCAGTACCGGGACAGATTCCTACGAGCAGTACTTC
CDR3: CASSTGTDSYEQYF

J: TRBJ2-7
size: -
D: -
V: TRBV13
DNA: TGTGCCAGCAGCTTCAGTGCCTCCTACGAGCAGTACTTC
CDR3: CASSFSASYEQYF

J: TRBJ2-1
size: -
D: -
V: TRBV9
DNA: TGTGCCAGCAGTCCCGAGTTCTTC
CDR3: CASSPEFF

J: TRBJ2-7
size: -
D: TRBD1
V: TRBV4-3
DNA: TGCGCCAGCAGCCAAGACCGGGACAGCTCCTACGAGCAGTACTTC
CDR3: CASSQDRDSSYEQYF

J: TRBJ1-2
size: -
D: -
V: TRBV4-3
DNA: TGCGCCAGCAGCCACTCTGCGGGGGGGCTGAATGGCTACACCTTC
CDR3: CASSHSAGGLNGYTF

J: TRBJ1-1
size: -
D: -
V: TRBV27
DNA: TGTGCCAGCAGTCCCGCAGGGGCCCGAGCGGCTTTCTTT
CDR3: CASSPAGARAAFF

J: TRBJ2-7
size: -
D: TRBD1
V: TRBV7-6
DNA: TGTGCCAGCAGCGCAGGGGGATTAGACTACGAGCAGTACTTC
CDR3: CASSAGGLDYEQYF

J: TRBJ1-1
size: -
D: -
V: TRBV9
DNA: TGTGCCAGCAGCTCCCACGGGGGGAAGAACACTGAAGCTTTCTTT
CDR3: CASSSHGGKNTEAFF

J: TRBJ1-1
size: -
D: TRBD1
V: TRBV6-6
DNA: TGTGCCAGCAGCGACAGGGGGAACACTGAAGCTTTCTTT
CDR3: CASSDRGNTEAFF

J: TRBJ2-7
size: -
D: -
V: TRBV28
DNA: TGTGCCAGCAGTTCCAGGTTTGGGTCCTACGAGCAGTACTTC
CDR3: CASSSRFGSYEQYF

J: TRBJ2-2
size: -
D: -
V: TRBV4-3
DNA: TGCGCCAGCAGCCTGGACAGTCACACCGGGGAGCTGTTTTTT
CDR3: CASSLDSHTGELFF

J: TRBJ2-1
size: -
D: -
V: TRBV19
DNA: TGTGCCAGTAGTATAGATGGGGAGGAATTTGAGCAGTTCTTC
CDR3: CASSIDGEEFEQFF

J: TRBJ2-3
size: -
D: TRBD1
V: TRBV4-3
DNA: TGCGCCAGCAGCCAAGAAAGCGGACAGGGGGCGCCGGTTGTGGGGGCCACAGATACGCAGTATTTT
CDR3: CASSQESGQGAPVVGATDTQYF

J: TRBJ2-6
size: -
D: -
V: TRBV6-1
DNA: TGTGCCAGCAGTGATTGGAGCTCTGGGGCCAACGTCCTGACTTTC
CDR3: CASSDWSSGANVLTF

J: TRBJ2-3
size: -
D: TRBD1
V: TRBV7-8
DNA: TGTGCCAGCAGCCCACGGGACAGGGTGTTTAGGGATACGCAGTATTTT
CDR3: CASSPRDRVFRDTQYF

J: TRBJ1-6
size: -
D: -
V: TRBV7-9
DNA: TGTGCCAGCAGCACCTCAGGGAATTCACCCCTCCACTTT
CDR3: CASSTSGNSPLHF

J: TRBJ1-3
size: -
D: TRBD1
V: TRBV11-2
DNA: TGTGCCAGCAGCCAACTTGGGACAGGAGCCTACAGCTCTGGAAACACCATATATTTT
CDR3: CASSQLGTGAYSSGNTIYF

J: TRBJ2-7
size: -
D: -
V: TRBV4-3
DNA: TGCGCCAGCAGCCAAGAACTACAGGACACCTACGAGCAGTACTTC
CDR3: CASSQELQDTYEQYF

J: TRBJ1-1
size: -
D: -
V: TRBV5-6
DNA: TGTGCCAGCAGCTTGGGGCAGATTATTGAAGCTTTCTTT
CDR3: CASSLGQIIEAFF

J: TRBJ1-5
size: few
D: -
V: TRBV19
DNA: TGTGCCAGTAGCTCAGACAGGAACAATCAGCCCCAGCATTTT
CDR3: CASSSDRNNQPQHF

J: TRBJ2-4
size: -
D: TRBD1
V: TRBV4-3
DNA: TGCGCCAGCAGCCAAAAACCGACAGGGGAGGATGGAAACATTCAGTACTTC
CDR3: CASSQKPTGEDGNIQYF

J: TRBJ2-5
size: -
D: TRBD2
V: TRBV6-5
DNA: TGTGCCAGCAGTCAGACTAGCGGGGAAGAGACCCAGTACTTC
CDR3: CASSQTSGEETQYF

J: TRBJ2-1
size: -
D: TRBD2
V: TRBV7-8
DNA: TGTGCCAGCAGCTTAGGAGGGGCGGGGGGGTACAATGAGCAGTTCTTC
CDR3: CASSLGGAGGYNEQFF

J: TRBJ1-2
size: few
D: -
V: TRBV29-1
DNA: TGCAGCGTTGAGGAGAGCTCAGGGCCCTATGGCTACACCTTC
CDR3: CSVEESSGPYGYTF

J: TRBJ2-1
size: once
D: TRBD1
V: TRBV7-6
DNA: TGTGCCAGCAGCTTAGTAACTCCGGGACAGGGTTTACCTAGCTCCTACAATGAGCAGTTCTTC
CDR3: CASSLVTPGQGLPSSYNEQFF

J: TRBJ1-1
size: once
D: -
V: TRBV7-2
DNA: TGTGCCAGCAGTCCCGGGGGGAAATGGTCTGAAGCTTTCTTT
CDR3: CASSPGGKWSEAFF

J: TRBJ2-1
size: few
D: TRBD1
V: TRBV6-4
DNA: TGTGCCAGCAGTGACACGACAGGGCACAATGAGCAGTTCTTC
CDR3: CASSDTTGHNEQFF

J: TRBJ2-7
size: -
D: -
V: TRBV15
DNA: TGTGCCACCAGCAGGGGGCACGGGTATGAGCAGTACTTC
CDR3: CATSRGHGYEQYF

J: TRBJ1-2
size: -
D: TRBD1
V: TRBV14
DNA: TGTGCCAGCAGCCGCCTAAATGACAGGGGGGACTATGGCTACACCTTC
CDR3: CASSRLNDRGDYGYTF

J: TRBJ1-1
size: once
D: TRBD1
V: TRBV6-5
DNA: TGTGCCAGCAGTTACGCGGGACAGGGCACTGAAGCTTTCTTT
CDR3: CASSYAGQGTEAFF

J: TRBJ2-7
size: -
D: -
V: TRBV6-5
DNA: TGTGCCAGCGCGGCGGGACAGCTCACACGGAACGAGCAGTACTTC
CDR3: CASAAGQLTRNEQYF

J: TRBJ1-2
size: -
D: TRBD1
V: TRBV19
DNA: TGTGCCAGTAGTGTCCTCCCGGGACAGGGAGATGGCTACACCTTC
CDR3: CASSVLPGQGDGYTF

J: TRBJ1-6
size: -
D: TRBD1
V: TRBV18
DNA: TGTGCCAGCTCGGAGACAGGGGAATCACCCCTCCACTTT
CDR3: CASSETGESPLHF

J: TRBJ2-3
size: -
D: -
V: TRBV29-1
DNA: TGCAGCGTTGACATGTTCACAGATACGCAGTATTTT
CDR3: CSVDMFTDTQYF

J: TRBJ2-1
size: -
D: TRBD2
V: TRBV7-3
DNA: TGTGCCAGCAGGCCTGACGGGGGGGCCTGGGGGAATGAGCAGTTCTTC
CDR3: CASRPDGGAWGNEQFF

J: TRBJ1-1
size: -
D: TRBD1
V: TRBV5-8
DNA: TGTGCCAGCAGCTCAGGACAGGGAAGCACTGAAGCTTTCTTT
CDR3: CASSSGQGSTEAFF